This TCR beta chain emerged from a study of shared clonotypes between healthy human individuals. Germline V gene lookup returns CDR1 MRHNA and CDR2 SNTAGT. This CDR3 is built from 15 residues. With V trimmed by 0 bases and J by 4 bases, 3 bases remained unmatched. The repertoire was sequenced with immunoSEQ multiplex PCR; TCRdb's copy has only in-frame clones and lacks some. The sample holds approximately 320,000 clones; roughly 87% are singletons and the top ten take about 17%. What was sequenced was memory CD8+ T cells sorted from blood. Subset specified: CD45RO+ cells pooled with CCR7-negative TemRA cells. V gene TRBV6-4 combines with J gene TRBJ2-3; 8 bases agree with TRBD2. This TCR was recovered from a man younger than 35 in good health. This CDR3 is CASSDSPGGADTQYF. The CDR3 region has the DNA TGTGCCAGCAGTGACTCGCCGGGGGGGGCAGATACGCAGTATTTT.